This entry describes one TCR beta chain. What it recognizes is unknown. The record originates from a study of T cell responses to AZD1222 COVID-19 vaccine. Study observations and caveats: Clonal diversity was possibly underestimated; the donors were predominantly white British and more often female. Close to half of spike-specific TCRs reportedly recognize unmutated variant regions. Among those given AZD1222, only five or six were seropositive at baseline.

Clones were read by immunoSEQ multiplex PCR, and TCRdb kept only the in-frame ones, dropping some. The sample includes some 150,000 clones, approximately 90% of them seen just once. CDR3 length: 12 residues. Trimming removed 2 bases from V and 8 bases from J, with 7 bases in between. This specimen was peripheral blood, taken on day 0 of MenACWY control vaccination. The sequence was collected from an adult in good health. The V call is TRBV12-3 or TRBV12-4, the J call TRBJ1-5, with no clear D. For the CDR3, the DNA is TGTGCCAGCAGTTTAAACGGCAAGCCCCAGCATTTT. Its protein is CASSLNGKPQHF.